This note documents a single T cell receptor beta chain sequence. This record comes from a study of cytomegalovirus exposure and HLA in healthy donors. CDR3 size: 15 residues. The junction had 8 bases not matched to a gene; V was cut back by 6 bases and J by 6 bases. Germline CDR1 SGHNT, CDR2 YENEEA. The PCR was carried out with 60 Vbeta primers and 13 Jbeta primers. Sequencing used immunoSEQ multiplex PCR; TCRdb keeps in-frame clones, though not all of them. The sample includes about 89,000 clones, about 85% of them seen just once. This TCR was recovered from a man in his forties or fifties in good health and CMV-seropositive. The chain joins TRBV11-3 to TRBJ1-6; 7 bases are shared with TRBD1. Material for sequencing was PBMCs. CDR3 sequence (DNA): TGTGCCAGCAGTTGGGACAGCCGCCCTAATTCACCCCTCCACTTT. As protein: CASSWDSRPNSPLHF. Complete variable domain (other parts from reference TRBV11-3 and TRBJ1-6): EAGVVQSPRYKIIEKKQPVAFWCNPISGHNTLYWYLQNLGQGPELLIRYENEEAVDDSQLPKDRFSAERLKGVDSTLKIQPAELGDSAVYLCASSWDSRPNSPLHFGNGTRLTVT.